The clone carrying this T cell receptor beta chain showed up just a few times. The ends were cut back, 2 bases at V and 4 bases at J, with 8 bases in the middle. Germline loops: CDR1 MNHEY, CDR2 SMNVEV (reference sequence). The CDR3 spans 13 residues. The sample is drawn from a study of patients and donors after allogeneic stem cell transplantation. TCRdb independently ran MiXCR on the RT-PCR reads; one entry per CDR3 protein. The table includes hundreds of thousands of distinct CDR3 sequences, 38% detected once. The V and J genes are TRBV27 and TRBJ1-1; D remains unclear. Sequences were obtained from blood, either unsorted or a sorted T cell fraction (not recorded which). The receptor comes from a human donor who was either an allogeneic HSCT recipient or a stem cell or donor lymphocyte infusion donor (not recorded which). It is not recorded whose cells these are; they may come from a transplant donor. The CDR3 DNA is TGTGCCAGCAGTTTAAGGATCGGCACTGAAGCTTTCTTT. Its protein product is CASSLRIGTEAFF.